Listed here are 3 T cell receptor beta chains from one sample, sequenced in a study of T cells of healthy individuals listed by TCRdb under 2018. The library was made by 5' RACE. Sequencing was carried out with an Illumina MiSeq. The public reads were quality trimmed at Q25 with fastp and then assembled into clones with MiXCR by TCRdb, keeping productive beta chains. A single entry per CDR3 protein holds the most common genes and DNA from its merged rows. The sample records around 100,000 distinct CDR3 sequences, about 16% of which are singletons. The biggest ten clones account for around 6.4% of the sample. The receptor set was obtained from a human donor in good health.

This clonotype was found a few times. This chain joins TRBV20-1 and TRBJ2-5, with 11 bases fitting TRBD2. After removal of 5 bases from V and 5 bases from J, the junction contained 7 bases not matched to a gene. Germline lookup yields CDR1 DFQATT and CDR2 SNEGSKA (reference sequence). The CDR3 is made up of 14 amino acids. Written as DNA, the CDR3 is TGCAGTGCTGCCAGGACTAGCGGGCTGGAGACCCAGTACTTC. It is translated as CSAARTSGLETQYF.

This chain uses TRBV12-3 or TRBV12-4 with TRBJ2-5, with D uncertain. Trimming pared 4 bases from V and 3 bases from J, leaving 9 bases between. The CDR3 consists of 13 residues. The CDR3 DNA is TGTGCCAGCAGTTCAACACGGGAAGAGACCCAGTACTTC. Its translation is CASSSTREETQYF.

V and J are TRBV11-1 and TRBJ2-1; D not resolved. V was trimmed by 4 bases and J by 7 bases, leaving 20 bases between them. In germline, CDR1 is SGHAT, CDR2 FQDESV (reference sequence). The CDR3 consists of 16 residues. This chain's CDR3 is CASSSLMTALRNEQFF. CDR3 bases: TGTGCCAGCAGCTCCCTGATGACGGCCCTCAGGAATGAGCAGTTCTTC.